The sequence of this TCR beta chain was determined in a study of T cell responses to AZD1222 COVID-19 vaccine. General study findings and limits: Seropositive at baseline were only a handful of AZD1222 recipients. No day 14 peak samples; only post-peak repertoires were characterized. With two AZD1222 doses given, Spike-specific TCR breadth and depth both rose.

Only in-frame clones appear in the TCRdb table, and some are missing; sequencing was by immunoSEQ multiplex PCR. The sample consists of over 150,000 clones, just under 90% of them appearing once. CDR1 is GTSNPN and CDR2 is SVGIG in the germline V gene (reference sequence). The CDR3 is made up of 11 amino acids. V lost 2 bases to trimming and J lost 6 bases, with 7 bases between them. In the case of this clone: What it recognizes is unknown.

The origin of this receptor is an adult in good health. The sequencing used peripheral blood, collected on day 0 of AZD1222 vaccination. The V gene is TRBV30, the J gene TRBJ1-1, with D perhaps matching TRBD1 (5 bases). In DNA, the CDR3 is TGTGCCTGGAGTCAACAGGCTGAAGCTTTCTTT. It codes for CAWSQQAEAFF.